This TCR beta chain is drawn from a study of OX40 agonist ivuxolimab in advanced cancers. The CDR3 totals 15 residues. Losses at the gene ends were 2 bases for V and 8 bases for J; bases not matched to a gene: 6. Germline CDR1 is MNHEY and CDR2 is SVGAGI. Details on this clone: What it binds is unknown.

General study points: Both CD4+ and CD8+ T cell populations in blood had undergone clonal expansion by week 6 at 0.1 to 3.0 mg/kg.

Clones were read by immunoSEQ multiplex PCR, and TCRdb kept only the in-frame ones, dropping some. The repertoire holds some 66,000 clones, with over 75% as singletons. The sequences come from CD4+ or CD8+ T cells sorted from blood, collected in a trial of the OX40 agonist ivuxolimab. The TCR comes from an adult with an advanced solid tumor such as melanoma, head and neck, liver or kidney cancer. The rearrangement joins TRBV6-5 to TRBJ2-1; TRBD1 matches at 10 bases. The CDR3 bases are TGTGCCAGCAGTTACCCGGGACAGGGGTCCCATGAGCAGTTCTTC. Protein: CASSYPGQGSHEQFF.